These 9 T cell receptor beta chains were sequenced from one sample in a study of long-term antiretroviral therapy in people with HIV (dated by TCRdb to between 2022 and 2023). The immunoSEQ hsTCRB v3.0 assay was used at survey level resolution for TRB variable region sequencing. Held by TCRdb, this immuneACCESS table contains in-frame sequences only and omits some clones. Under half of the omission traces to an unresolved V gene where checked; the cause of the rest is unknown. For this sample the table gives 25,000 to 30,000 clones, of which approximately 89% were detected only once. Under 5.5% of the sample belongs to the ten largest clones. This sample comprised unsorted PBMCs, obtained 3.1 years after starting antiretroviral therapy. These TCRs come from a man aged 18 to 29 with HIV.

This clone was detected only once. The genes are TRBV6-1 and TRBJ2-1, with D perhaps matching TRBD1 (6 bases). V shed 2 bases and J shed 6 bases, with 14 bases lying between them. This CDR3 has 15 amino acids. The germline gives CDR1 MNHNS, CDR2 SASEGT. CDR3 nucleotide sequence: TGTGCCAGCAGTGAACGGTGGGGGCCCATCAATGAGCAGTTCTTC. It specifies CASSERWGPINEQFF.

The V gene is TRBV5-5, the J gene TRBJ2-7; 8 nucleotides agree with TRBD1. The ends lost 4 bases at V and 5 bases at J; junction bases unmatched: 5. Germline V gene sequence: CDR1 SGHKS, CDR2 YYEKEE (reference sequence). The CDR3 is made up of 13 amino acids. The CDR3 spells CASSRWTGNEQYF. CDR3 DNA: TGTGCCAGCAGCAGGTGGACAGGGAACGAGCAGTACTTC.

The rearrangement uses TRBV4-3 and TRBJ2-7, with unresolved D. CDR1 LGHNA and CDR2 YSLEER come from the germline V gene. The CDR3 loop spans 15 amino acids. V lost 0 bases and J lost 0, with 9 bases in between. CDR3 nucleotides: TGCGCCAGCAGCCAAGAATCGCTGGCCTCCTACGAGCAGTACTTC. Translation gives CASSQESLASYEQYF.

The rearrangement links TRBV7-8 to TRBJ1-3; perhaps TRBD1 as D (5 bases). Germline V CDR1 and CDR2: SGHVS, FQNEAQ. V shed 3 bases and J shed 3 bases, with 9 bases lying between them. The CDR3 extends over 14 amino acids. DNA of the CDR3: TGTGCCAGCAGCTTCAGGGTCGGTGGAAACACCATATATTTT. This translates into CASSFRVGGNTIYF.

The CDR3 loop reads CASSLGGSGGETQYF. CDR3 nucleotides: TGTGCCAGCAGCTTAGGAGGGAGCGGGGGGGAGACCCAGTACTTC. The chain joins TRBV7-9 to TRBJ2-5; 9 nucleotides match TRBD2. V lost 1 base to trimming and J lost 5 bases; unmatched junction nucleotides: 5. Per germline, CDR1 SEHNR and CDR2 FQNEAQ (reference sequence). CDR3 length equals 15 residues.

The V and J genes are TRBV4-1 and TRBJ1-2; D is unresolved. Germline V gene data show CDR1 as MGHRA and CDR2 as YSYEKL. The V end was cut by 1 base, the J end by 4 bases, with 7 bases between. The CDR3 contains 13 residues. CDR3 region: CASSQGNVYGYTF. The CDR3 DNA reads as TGCGCCAGCAGCCAAGGGAACGTCTATGGCTACACCTTC.

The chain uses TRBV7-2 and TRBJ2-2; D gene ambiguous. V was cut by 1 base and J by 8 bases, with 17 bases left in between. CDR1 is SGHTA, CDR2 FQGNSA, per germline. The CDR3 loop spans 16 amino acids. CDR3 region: CASSLGAFHWGGELFF. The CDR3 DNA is TGTGCCAGCAGCTTAGGAGCTTTCCACTGGGGAGGGGAGCTGTTTTTT.

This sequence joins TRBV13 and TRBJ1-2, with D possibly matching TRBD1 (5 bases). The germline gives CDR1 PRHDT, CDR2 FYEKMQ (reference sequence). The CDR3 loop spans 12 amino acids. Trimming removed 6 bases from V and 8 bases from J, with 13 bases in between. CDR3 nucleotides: TGTGCCAGCAGTTACGGGGGAGACGGCTACACCTTC. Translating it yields CASSYGGDGYTF.

For the CDR3, the DNA is TGTGCCAGCAGCTTAGTACTGTCTAGTAGCGATGAGCAGTTCTTC. Translation gives CASSLVLSSSDEQFF. V is TRBV7-9 and J is TRBJ2-1; perhaps TRBD2 as D (5 bases). Trimming removed 1 base at V and 8 bases at J, with 15 bases between. Germline CDR1 reads SEHNR; CDR2 reads FQNEAQ (reference sequence). CDR3 length equals 15 residues.